The 13 T cell receptor beta chains reported below all come from one sample, sequenced in a study of metastatic and nonmetastatic thyroid tumors. Treatment of any kind had been given to no patient before thyroid surgery. TCRdb reanalyzed the PCR reads with MiXCR. The sample records about 14,000 clones, about 12% being singletons. Sequencing was carried out using blood. The receptors shown here come from a female donor with papillary thyroid cancer or a benign thyroid nodule (not recorded which). Some clones in this sample may be carry-over from other donors' samples.

The table lists this clone with many counts. The chain has TRBV20-1 and TRBJ2-5, with 7 bases fitting TRBD2. V trimming: 6 bases; J trimming: 9 bases; junction bases outside the gene matches: 13. The CDR3 is 13 residues long. The V gene's germline CDR1 is DFQATT and CDR2 SNEGSKA (reference sequence). The DNA of the CDR3 is TGCAGTGCATCGGGACTATGGGACGAGGCCCAGTACTTC. It encodes CSASGLWDEAQYF.

This clone ranks as medium-sized (0.01 to 0.1%). The V and J genes are TRBV19 and TRBJ1-2; 12 bases agree with TRBD1. The CDR3 length is 14 residues. Germline V CDR1 and CDR2: LNHDA, SQIVND (reference sequence). J lost 6 bases, V lost 3 bases, and 2 bases had no gene match. Here the CDR3 DNA reads TGTGCCAGTAGTATCGGGACAGGGGGCGATGGCTACACCTTC. Translating gives CASSIGTGGDGYTF.

The rearrangement uses TRBV6-1 and TRBJ1-6; D may be TRBD1 (5 bases). Trimming cost V 6 bases and J 3 bases, with 12 bases left between them. The length of the CDR3 is 15 residues. From germline, CDR1 is MNHNS and CDR2 SASEGT. CDR3 nucleotides: TGTGCCAGCAGAGGGACCTTCAGCTATAATTCACCCCTCCACTTT. Translated: CASRGTFSYNSPLHF.

The chain combines TRBV7-2 with TRBJ2-2; D ambiguous. The CDR3 is 14 amino acids. V lost 4 bases, J lost 8 bases, and 14 bases lay in between. Germline lookup yields CDR1 SGHTA and CDR2 FQGNSA. The CDR3 DNA reads as TGTGCCAGCAGCTGGTCATTGAGGTCGGGGGAGCTGTTTTTT. Its translation is CASSWSLRSGELFF.

This clone was recorded at least ten times. The genes are TRBV19 and TRBJ2-6; D might be TRBD1 (6 bases). This CDR3 is 17 amino acids long. In germline, CDR1 is LNHDA, CDR2 SQIVND (reference sequence). Trimming removed 1 base from V and 2 bases from J, with 12 bases in between. CDR3 in amino acids: CASSIADSSTGANVLTF. CDR3 sequence (DNA): TGTGCCAGTAGTATAGCGGACAGTTCGACTGGGGCCAACGTCCTGACTTTC.

This clone ranks as medium-sized. Other DNA sequences within the sample encode an identical CDR3. V gene TRBV3-1 combines with J gene TRBJ1-2, with D possibly matching TRBD1 (5 bases). The V end lost 0 bases, the J end lost 7 bases, and 9 bases lay between the germline ends. Germline CDR1 LGHDT, CDR2 YNNKEL (reference sequence). The CDR3 is 13 residues long. The CDR3 reads CASSQERQLGYTF. In DNA form, the CDR3 reads TGTGCCAGCAGCCAAGAGCGACAGCTTGGCTACACCTTC.

This clone was recorded at least ten times. A much larger clone lies a single base off, so this may be a read error. V and J are TRBV7-3 and TRBJ2-1, with a possible D match to TRBD2 (6 bases). Germline V lookup: CDR1 SGHTA, CDR2 FQGTGA. This CDR3 is built from 15 residues. Trimming stripped 2 bases from V and 2 bases from J, with 10 bases between. The CDR3 DNA sequence: TGTGCCAGCAGCTTACTAGCGAACCCCTACAATGAGCAGTTCTTC. Translated: CASSLLANPYNEQFF.

The sample holds many counts of this clone. A read error is possible here, since a much larger clone lies one base away. The chain recombines TRBV19 with TRBJ2-7; no clear D. The CDR3 covers 14 residues. Trimming stripped 4 bases from V and 4 bases from J, with 14 bases between. Per germline, CDR1 LNHDA and CDR2 SQIVND (reference sequence). The CDR3 nucleotides are TGTGCCAGTAGTAGAACGAAGGTGAGGTACGAGCAGTACTTC. It codes for CASSRTKVRYEQYF.

There are many counts of this clone. Other DNA sequences within the sample encode an identical CDR3. This chain links TRBV11-2 with TRBJ2-3, with a weak D call TRBD2 (5 bases). V lost 1 base and J lost 2, with 13 bases in between. Per germline, CDR1 SGHAT and CDR2 FQNNGV. The CDR3 loop spans 16 amino acids. The CDR3 loop reads CASSLGGKGPTDTQYF. In DNA, the CDR3 is TGTGCCAGCAGCTTAGGAGGGAAGGGCCCCACAGATACGCAGTATTTT.

By its share, this clone is medium-sized (0.01 to 0.1%). The chain joins TRBV19 to TRBJ2-1, with D perhaps matching TRBD2 (5 bases). This CDR3 contains 12 residues. Deletions cut 2 bases from V and 10 bases from J, with 9 bases between. Germline V gene sequence: CDR1 LNHDA, CDR2 SQIVND (reference sequence). The CDR3 protein is CASSIRGDEQFF. Here the CDR3 DNA reads TGTGCCAGTAGTATACGGGGAGACGAGCAGTTCTTC. The variable domain in full, with the rest retrieved from reference TRBV19 and TRBJ2-1, is DGGITQSPKYLFRKEGQNVTLSCEQNLNHDAMYWYRQDPGQGLRLIYYSQIVNDFQKGDIAEGYSVSREKKESFPLTVTSAQKNPTAFYLCASSIRGDEQFFGPGTRLTVL.

Relative to its sample, this clone is medium-sized. CDR3 sequence reads: CASSLVITGELFF. In nucleotides, the CDR3 is TGTGCCAGCAGTCTAGTAATCACCGGGGAGCTGTTTTTT. The V and J genes are TRBV12-3 or TRBV12-4 and TRBJ2-2; D not resolved. V lost 5 bases to trimming and J lost 4 bases, with 8 bases between them. The CDR3 consists of 13 residues.

V usage is TRBV20-1 and J usage is TRBJ2-3, with 7 bases matching TRBD1. CDR3 length equals 15 residues. J was trimmed by 2 bases and V by 2 bases; bases with no gene match: 7. The V gene's germline CDR1 is DFQATT and CDR2 SNEGSKA (reference sequence). Here the CDR3 reads CSARSRQGITDTQYF. CDR3 nucleotides: TGCAGTGCTAGATCCAGACAGGGAATCACAGATACGCAGTATTTT.

The chain combines TRBV30 with TRBJ2-3; D is uncertain. The V and J ends lost 4 bases and 1 base respectively, with 12 bases between them. CDR1 and CDR2 from the germline V gene are GTSNPN and SVGIG (reference sequence). The CDR3 contains 14 residues. The CDR3 DNA follows: TGTGCCTGGACTCGTCAGATCCGCACAGATACGCAGTATTTT. This codes for CAWTRQIRTDTQYF. The complete variable domain, with remaining parts taken from reference TRBV30 and TRBJ2-3, reads SQTIHQWPATLVQPVGSPLSLECTVEGTSNPNLYWYRQAAGRGLQLLFYSVGIGQISSEVPQNLSASRPQDRQFILSSKKLLLSDSGFYLCAWTRQIRTDTQYFGPGTRLTVL.